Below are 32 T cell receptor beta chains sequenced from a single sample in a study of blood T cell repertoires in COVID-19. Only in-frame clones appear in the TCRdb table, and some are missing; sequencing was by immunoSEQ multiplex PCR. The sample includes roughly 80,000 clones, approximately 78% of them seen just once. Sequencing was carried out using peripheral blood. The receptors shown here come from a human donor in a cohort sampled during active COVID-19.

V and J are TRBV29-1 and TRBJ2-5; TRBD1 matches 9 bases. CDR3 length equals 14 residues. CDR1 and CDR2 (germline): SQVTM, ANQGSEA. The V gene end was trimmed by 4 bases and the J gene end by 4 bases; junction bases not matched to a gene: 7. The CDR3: CSVGGTGNLETQYF. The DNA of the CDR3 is TGCAGCGTTGGCGGGACAGGGAATTTAGAGACCCAGTACTTC.

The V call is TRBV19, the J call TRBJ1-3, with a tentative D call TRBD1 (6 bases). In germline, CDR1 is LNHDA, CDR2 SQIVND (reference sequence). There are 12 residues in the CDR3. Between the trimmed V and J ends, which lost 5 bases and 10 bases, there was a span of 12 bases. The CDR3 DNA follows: TGTGCCAGTAGTCCAGGGACAAGGACCATATATTTT. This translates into CASSPGTRTIYF. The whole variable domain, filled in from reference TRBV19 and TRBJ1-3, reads DGGITQSPKYLFRKEGQNVTLSCEQNLNHDAMYWYRQDPGQGLRLIYYSQIVNDFQKGDIAEGYSVSREKKESFPLTVTSAQKNPTAFYLCASSPGTRTIYFGEGSWLTVV.

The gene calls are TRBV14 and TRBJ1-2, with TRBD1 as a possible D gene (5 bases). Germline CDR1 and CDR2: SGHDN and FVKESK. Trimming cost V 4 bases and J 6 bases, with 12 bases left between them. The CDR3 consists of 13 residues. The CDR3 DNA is TGTGCCAGCAGCCGGGGCTTAGGGAATGGCTACACCTTC. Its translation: CASSRGLGNGYTF.

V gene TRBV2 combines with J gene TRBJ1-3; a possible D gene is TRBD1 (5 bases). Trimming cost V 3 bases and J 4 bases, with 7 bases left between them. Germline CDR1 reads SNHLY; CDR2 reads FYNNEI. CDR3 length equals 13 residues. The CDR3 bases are TGTGCCAGCAGTGACTACAGGGGAAACACCATATATTTT. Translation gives CASSDYRGNTIYF.

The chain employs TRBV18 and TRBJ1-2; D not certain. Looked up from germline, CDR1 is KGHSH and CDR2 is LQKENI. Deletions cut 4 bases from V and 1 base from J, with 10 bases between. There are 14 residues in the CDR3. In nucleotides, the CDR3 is TGTGCCAGCTCACGTGGGGAGGATAACTATGGCTACACCTTC. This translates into CASSRGEDNYGYTF.

CDR3 region: CASSSAGLPTDTQYF. CDR3 in DNA: TGTGCCAGCAGCTCCGCAGGCCTCCCCACAGATACGCAGTATTTT. This sequence joins TRBV7-3 and TRBJ2-3; D ambiguous. CDR1 and CDR2 from the germline V gene are SGHTA and FQGTGA. This CDR3 spans 15 amino acids. Trimming removed 4 bases from V and 2 bases from J, with 13 bases in between.

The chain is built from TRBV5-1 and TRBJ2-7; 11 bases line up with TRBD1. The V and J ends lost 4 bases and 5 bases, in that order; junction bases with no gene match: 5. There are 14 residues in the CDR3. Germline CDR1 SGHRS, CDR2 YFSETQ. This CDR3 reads CASSIGQGAHEQYF. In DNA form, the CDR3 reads TGCGCCAGCAGCATCGGACAGGGGGCCCACGAGCAGTACTTC.

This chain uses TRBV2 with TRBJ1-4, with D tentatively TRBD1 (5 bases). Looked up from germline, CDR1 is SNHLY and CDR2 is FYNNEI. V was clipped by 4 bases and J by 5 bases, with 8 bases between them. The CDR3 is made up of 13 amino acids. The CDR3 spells CASSGQFNEKLFF. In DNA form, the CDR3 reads TGTGCCAGCAGTGGACAGTTCAATGAAAAACTGTTTTTT. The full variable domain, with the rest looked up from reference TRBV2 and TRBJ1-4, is EPEVTQTPSHQVTQMGQEVILRCVPISNHLYFYWYRQILGQKVEFLVSFYNNEISEKSEIFDDQFSVERPDGSNFTLKIRSTKLEDSAMYFCASSGQFNEKLFFGSGTQLSVL.

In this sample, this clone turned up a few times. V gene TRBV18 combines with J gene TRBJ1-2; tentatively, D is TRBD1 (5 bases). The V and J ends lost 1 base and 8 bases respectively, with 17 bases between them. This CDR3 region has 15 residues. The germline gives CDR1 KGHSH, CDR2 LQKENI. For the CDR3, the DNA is TGTGCCAGCTCACCACGGGCAGGGCTCGTGGGGGGCTACACCTTC. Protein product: CASSPRAGLVGGYTF. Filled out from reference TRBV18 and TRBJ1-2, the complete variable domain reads NAGVMQNPRHLVRRRGQEARLRCSPMKGHSHVYWYRQLPEEGLKFMVYLQKENIIDESGMPKERFSAEFPKEGPSILRIQQVVRGDSAAYFCASSPRAGLVGGYTFGSGTRLTVV.

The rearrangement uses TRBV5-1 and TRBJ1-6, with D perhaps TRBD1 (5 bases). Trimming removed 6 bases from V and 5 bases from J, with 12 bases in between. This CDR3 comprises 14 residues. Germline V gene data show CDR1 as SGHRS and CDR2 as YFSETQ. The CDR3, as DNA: TGCGCCAGCAAAGGGACTGGAAATAATTCACCCCTCCACTTT. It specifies CASKGTGNNSPLHF.

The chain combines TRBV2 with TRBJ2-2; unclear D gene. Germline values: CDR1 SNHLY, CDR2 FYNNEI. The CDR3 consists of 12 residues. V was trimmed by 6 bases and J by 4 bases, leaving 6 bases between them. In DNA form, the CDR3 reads TGTGCCAGCAGGGAGTTCACCGGGGAGCTGTTTTTT. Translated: CASREFTGELFF.

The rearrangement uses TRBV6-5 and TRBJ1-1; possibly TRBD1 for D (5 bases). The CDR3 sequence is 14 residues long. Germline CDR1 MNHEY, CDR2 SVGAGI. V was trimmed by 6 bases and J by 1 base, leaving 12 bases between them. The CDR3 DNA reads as TGTGCCAGCAGGAGAGGAGGGGCGAACACTGAAGCTTTCTTT. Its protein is CASRRGGANTEAFF.

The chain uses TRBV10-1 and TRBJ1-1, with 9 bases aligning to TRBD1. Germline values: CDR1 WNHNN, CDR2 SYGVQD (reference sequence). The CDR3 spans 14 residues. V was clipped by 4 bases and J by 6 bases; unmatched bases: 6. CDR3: CASSAWTGAPEAFF. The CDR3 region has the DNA TGCGCCAGCAGTGCTTGGACAGGGGCGCCTGAAGCTTTCTTT.

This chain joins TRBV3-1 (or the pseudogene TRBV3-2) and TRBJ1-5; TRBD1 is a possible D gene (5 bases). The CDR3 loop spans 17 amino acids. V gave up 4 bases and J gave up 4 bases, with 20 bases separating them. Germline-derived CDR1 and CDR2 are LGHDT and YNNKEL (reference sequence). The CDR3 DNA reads TGTGCCAGCAGCCTGGGACTTTCCTTTGGCCCAAATCAGCCCCAGCATTTT. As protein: CASSLGLSFGPNQPQHF.

The CDR3 here is CASSPPFGRVNTEAFF. In DNA form, the CDR3 reads TGTGCCAGCTCACCACCGTTCGGCAGGGTAAACACTGAAGCTTTCTTT. The J gene is TRBJ1-1, the V gene TRBV18; D might be TRBD1 (5 bases). This CDR3 spans 16 amino acids. Germline CDR1 is KGHSH and CDR2 is LQKENI. V dropped 0 bases and J dropped 2 bases, with 13 bases sitting between them.

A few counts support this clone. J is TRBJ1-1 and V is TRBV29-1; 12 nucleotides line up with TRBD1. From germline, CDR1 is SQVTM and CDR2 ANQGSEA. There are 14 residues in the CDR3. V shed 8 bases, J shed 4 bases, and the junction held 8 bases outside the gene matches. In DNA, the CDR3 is TGCAGCTCTGTGGGGACAGGGGGCGGCACTGAAGCTTTCTTT. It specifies CSSVGTGGGTEAFF.

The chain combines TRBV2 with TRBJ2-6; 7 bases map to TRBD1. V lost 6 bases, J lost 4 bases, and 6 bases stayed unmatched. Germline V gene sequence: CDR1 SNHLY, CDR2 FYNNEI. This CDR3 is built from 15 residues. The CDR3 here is CASRGDRAGANVLTF. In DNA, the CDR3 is TGTGCCAGCAGGGGAGACAGGGCGGGGGCCAACGTCCTGACTTTC.

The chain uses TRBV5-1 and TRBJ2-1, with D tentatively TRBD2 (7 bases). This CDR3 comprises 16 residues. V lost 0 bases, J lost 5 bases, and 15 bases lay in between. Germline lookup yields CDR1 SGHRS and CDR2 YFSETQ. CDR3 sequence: CASSLALGGADNEQFF. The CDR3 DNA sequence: TGCGCCAGCAGCTTGGCCCTAGGGGGGGCCGACAATGAGCAGTTCTTC. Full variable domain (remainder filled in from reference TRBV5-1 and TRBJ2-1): KAGVTQTPRYLIKTRGQQVTLSCSPISGHRSVSWYQQTPGQGLQFLFEYFSETQRNKGNFPGRFSGRQFSNSRSEMNVSTLELGDSALYLCASSLALGGADNEQFFGPGTRLTVL.

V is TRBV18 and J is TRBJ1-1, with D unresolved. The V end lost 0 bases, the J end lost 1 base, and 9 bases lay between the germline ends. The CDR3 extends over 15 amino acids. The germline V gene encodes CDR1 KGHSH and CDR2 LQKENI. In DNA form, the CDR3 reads TGTGCCAGCTCACCACCGTCGACAACGAACACTGAAGCTTTCTTT. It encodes CASSPPSTTNTEAFF.

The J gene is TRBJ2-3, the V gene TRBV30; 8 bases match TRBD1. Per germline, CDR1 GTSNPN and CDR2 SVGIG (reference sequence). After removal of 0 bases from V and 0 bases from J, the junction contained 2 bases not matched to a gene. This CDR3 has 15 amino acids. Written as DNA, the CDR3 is TGTGCCTGGAGTGTAGGGACAGGTAGCACAGATACGCAGTATTTT. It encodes CAWSVGTGSTDTQYF.

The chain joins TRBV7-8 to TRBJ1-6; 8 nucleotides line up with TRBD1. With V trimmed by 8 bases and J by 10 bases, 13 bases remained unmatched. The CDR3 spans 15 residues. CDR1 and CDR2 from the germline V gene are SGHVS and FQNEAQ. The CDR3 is CASGILPRGQSPLHF. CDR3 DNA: TGTGCCAGCGGCATTCTCCCCAGGGGGCAATCACCCCTCCACTTT.

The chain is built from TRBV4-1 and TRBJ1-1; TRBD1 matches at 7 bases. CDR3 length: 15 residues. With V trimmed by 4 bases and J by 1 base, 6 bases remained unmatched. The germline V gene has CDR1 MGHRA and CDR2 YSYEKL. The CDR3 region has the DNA TGCGCCAGCAGCCTATGGGACAGACCGAACACTGAAGCTTTCTTT. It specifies CASSLWDRPNTEAFF.

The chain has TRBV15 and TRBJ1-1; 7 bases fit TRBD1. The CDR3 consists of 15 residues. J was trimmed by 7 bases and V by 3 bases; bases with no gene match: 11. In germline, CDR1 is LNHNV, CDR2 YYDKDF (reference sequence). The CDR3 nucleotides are TGTGCCACCAGCAGGGCCAACCAGGGGGAGAGTGAAGCTTTCTTT. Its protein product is CATSRANQGESEAFF. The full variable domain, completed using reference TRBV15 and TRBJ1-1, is DAMVIQNPRYQVTQFGKPVTLSCSQTLNHNVMYWYQQKSSQAPKLLFHYYDKDFNNEADTPDNFQSRRPNTSFCFLDIRSPGLGDTAMYLCATSRANQGESEAFFGQGTRLTVV.

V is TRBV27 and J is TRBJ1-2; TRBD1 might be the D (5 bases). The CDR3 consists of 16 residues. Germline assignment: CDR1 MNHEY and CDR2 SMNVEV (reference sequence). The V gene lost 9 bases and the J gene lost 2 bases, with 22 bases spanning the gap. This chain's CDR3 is CARRGTPRTFNYGYTF. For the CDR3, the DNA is TGTGCCAGAAGGGGTACCCCCCGCACGTTCAACTATGGCTACACCTTC.

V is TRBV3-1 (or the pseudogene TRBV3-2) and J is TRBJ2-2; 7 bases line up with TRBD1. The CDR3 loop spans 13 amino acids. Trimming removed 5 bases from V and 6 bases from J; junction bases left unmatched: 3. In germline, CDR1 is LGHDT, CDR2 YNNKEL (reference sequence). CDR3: CASSFTGAGELFF. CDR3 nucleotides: TGTGCCAGCAGCTTTACAGGGGCCGGGGAGCTGTTTTTT.

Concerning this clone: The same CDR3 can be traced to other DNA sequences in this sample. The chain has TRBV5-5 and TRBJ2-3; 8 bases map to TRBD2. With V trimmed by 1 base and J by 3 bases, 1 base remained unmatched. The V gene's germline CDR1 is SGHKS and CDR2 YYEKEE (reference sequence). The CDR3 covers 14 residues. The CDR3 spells CASSLSGGTDTQYF. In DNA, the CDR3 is TGTGCCAGCAGCTTGAGCGGGGGAACAGATACGCAGTATTTT.

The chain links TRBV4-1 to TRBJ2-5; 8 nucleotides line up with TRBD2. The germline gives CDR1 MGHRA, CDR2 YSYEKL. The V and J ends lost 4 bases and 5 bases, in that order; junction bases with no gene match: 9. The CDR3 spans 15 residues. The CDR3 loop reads CASSLVAGPQETQYF. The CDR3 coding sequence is TGCGCCAGCAGCCTGGTAGCGGGGCCCCAGGAGACCCAGTACTTC.

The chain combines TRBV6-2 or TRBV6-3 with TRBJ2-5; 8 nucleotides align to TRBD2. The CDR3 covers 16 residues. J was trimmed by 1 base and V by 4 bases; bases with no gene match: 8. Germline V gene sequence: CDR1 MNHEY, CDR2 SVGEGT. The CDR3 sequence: CASSSQLAGSQETQYF. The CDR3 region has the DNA TGTGCCAGCAGTTCCCAGTTAGCGGGGAGCCAAGAGACCCAGTACTTC.

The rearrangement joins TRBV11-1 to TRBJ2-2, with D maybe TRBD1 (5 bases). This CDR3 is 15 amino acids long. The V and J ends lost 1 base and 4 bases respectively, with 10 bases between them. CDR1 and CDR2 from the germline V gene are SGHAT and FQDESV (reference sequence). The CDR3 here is CASSLGGRPTGELFF. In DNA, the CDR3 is TGTGCCAGCAGCTTAGGGGGCCGCCCCACCGGGGAGCTGTTTTTT.

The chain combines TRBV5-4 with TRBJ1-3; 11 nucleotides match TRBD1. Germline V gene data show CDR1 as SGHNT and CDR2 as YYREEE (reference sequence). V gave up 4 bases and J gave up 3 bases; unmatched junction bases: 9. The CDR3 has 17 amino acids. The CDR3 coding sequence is TGTGCCAGCAGCCCCCCGGGGGGGACAGGGGGTGGAAACACCATATATTTT. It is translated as CASSPPGGTGGGNTIYF.

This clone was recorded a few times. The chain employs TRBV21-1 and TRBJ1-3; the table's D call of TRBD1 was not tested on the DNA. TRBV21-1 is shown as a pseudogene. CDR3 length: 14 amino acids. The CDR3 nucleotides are TGTGCCAGCAGCAAGGACAACTCTGGAAACACCATATATTTT. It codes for CASSKDNSGNTIYF.

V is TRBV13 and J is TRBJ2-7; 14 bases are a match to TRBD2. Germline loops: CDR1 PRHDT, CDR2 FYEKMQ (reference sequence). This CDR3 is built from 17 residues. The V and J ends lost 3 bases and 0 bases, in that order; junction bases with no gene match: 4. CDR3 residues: CASSLGTSGGSSYEQYF. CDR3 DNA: TGTGCCAGCAGCTTGGGGACTAGCGGGGGAAGCTCCTACGAGCAGTACTTC.